The rows below give T cell receptor beta chains drawn from one sample of a study of TIL therapy for anti-PD-1-resistant metastatic lung cancer. Produced via immunoSEQ multiplex PCR; TCRdb's table is partial and in-frame only. The top ten hold 2% to 3% of the sample, which has under 70,000 clones, around 86% seen once. Sequencing was performed on blood, taken at baseline. These TCRs come from a person aged 25-85 years with non-small cell lung cancer. Each CDR3 is given with its conserved first and last residue. Fields, in order: V gene, clone size, J gene, D gene, CDR3 protein, CDR3 DNA. The D gene is left open where the match is weak. Clone size is shown for a subset of rows, as once, few, many or a class of expanded clone.

v_call: TRBV5-1; clone_size: few; j_call: TRBJ1-6; d_call: TRBD1; cdr3_aa: CASSPGTDNSPLHF; cdr3_nt: TGCGCCAGCAGCCCAGGGACAGATAATTCACCCCTCCACTTT
v_call: TRBV5-4; clone_size: -; j_call: TRBJ1-4; d_call: TRBD1; cdr3_aa: CASSLGTGATNEKLFF; cdr3_nt: TGTGCCAGTAGCCTAGGGACAGGGGCCACTAATGAAAAACTGTTTTTT
v_call: TRBV5-8; clone_size: -; j_call: TRBJ2-3; d_call: TRBD1; cdr3_aa: CASSSRTGLVTDTQYF; cdr3_nt: TGTGCCAGCAGCTCTCGGACAGGGTTAGTAACAGATACGCAGTATTTT
v_call: TRBV10-3; clone_size: once; j_call: TRBJ2-1; d_call: -; cdr3_aa: CAISDSFEQFF; cdr3_nt: TGTGCCATCAGTGACAGCTTTGAGCAGTTCTTC
v_call: TRBV4-1; clone_size: -; j_call: TRBJ1-6; d_call: TRBD1; cdr3_aa: CASSPRQGADNSPLHF; cdr3_nt: TGCGCCAGCAGCCCGCGACAGGGGGCCGATAATTCACCCCTCCACTTT
v_call: TRBV6-2/TRBV6-3; clone_size: -; j_call: TRBJ1-3; d_call: -; cdr3_aa: CASSYRGIGGNTIYF; cdr3_nt: TGTGCCAGCAGTTACCGCGGTATAGGTGGAAACACCATATATTTT
v_call: TRBV7-9; clone_size: -; j_call: TRBJ2-7; d_call: TRBD1; cdr3_aa: CASSHRGSYEQYF; cdr3_nt: TGTGCCAGCAGTCACAGGGGATCCTACGAGCAGTACTTC
v_call: TRBV5-1; clone_size: -; j_call: TRBJ2-1; d_call: TRBD2; cdr3_aa: CASSFANPGTSRYEQFF; cdr3_nt: TGCGCCAGCAGCTTCGCGAACCCCGGGACTAGTAGGTATGAGCAGTTCTTC
v_call: TRBV3-1/TRBV3-2; clone_size: -; j_call: TRBJ2-5; d_call: -; cdr3_aa: CASSDRNHQETQYF; cdr3_nt: TGTGCCAGCAGCGACCGGAATCACCAAGAGACCCAGTACTTC
v_call: TRBV15; clone_size: -; j_call: TRBJ1-2; d_call: -; cdr3_aa: CATSPRRTEGYTF; cdr3_nt: TGTGCCACCAGCCCTCGAAGGACGGAGGGCTACACCTTC
v_call: TRBV9; clone_size: -; j_call: TRBJ1-2; d_call: -; cdr3_aa: CASSAEGYGYTF; cdr3_nt: TGTGCCAGCAGCGCTGAAGGCTATGGCTACACCTTC
v_call: TRBV27; clone_size: few; j_call: TRBJ2-7; d_call: -; cdr3_aa: CASSLAGISYEQYF; cdr3_nt: TGTGCCAGCAGTTTGGCGGGGATTTCCTACGAGCAGTACTTC
v_call: TRBV29-1; clone_size: -; j_call: TRBJ2-3; d_call: TRBD2; cdr3_aa: CSVLGLAGGSDTQYF; cdr3_nt: TGCAGCGTTTTGGGACTAGCGGGGGGCTCAGATACGCAGTATTTT
v_call: TRBV24-1; clone_size: -; j_call: TRBJ2-1; d_call: TRBD1; cdr3_aa: CATSDLGQGRENEQFF; cdr3_nt: TGTGCCACCAGTGATTTAGGACAGGGAAGGGAAAATGAGCAGTTCTTC
v_call: TRBV5-1; clone_size: -; j_call: TRBJ2-7; d_call: TRBD1; cdr3_aa: CASSTGQGYEQYF; cdr3_nt: TGCGCCAGCAGCACGGGACAGGGCTACGAGCAGTACTTC
v_call: TRBV6-1; clone_size: -; j_call: TRBJ1-1; d_call: -; cdr3_aa: CASSDRLAANTEAFF; cdr3_nt: TGTGCCAGCAGTGATCGCTTGGCGGCGAACACTGAAGCTTTCTTT
v_call: TRBV27; clone_size: once; j_call: TRBJ2-2; d_call: TRBD2; cdr3_aa: CASSSTNTGLAGDTGELFF; cdr3_nt: TGTGCCAGCAGTTCCACAAACACGGGACTAGCGGGAGACACCGGGGAGCTGTTTTTT
v_call: TRBV2; clone_size: -; j_call: TRBJ2-3; d_call: -; cdr3_aa: CASSSLVDIYREPDTQYF; cdr3_nt: TGTGCCAGCAGTTCGCTAGTGGATATCTACAGGGAACCAGATACGCAGTATTTT
v_call: TRBV5-1; clone_size: -; j_call: TRBJ1-2; d_call: -; cdr3_aa: CASSLASGDGYTF; cdr3_nt: TGCGCCAGCAGCTTGGCCTCCGGGGATGGCTACACCTTC
v_call: TRBV3-1/TRBV3-2; clone_size: -; j_call: TRBJ2-2; d_call: -; cdr3_aa: CASSHLGELFF; cdr3_nt: TGTGCCAGCAGCCATTTGGGGGAGCTGTTTTTT
v_call: TRBV4-1; clone_size: -; j_call: TRBJ1-4; d_call: -; cdr3_aa: CASSPDLTYEKLFF; cdr3_nt: TGCGCCAGCAGCCCCGACTTGACATATGAAAAACTGTTTTTT
v_call: TRBV7-3; clone_size: -; j_call: TRBJ2-3; d_call: -; cdr3_aa: CPEASADTQYF; cdr3_nt: TGCCCGGAGGCTTCTGCAGATACGCAGTATTTT
v_call: TRBV25-1; clone_size: -; j_call: TRBJ1-4; d_call: -; cdr3_aa: CASSPRRGSEKLFF; cdr3_nt: TGTGCCAGCAGTCCTCGGCGGGGAAGTGAAAAACTGTTTTTT
v_call: TRBV29-1; clone_size: -; j_call: TRBJ1-4; d_call: TRBD1; cdr3_aa: CSVAPGQGTEKLFF; cdr3_nt: TGCAGCGTTGCGCCGGGACAGGGAACTGAAAAACTGTTTTTT
v_call: TRBV4-1; clone_size: -; j_call: TRBJ2-7; d_call: -; cdr3_aa: CASSPSDMGFSYEQYF; cdr3_nt: TGCGCCAGCAGCCCGTCCGACATGGGCTTCTCCTACGAGCAGTACTTC
v_call: TRBV18; clone_size: -; j_call: TRBJ1-1; d_call: TRBD1; cdr3_aa: CASSPRGQEMNTEAFF; cdr3_nt: TGTGCCAGCTCACCACGGGGACAGGAGATGAACACTGAAGCTTTCTTT
v_call: TRBV3-1/TRBV3-2; clone_size: -; j_call: TRBJ2-3; d_call: -; cdr3_aa: CASSQDWGTDTQYF; cdr3_nt: TGTGCCAGCAGCCAAGATTGGGGGACAGATACGCAGTATTTT
v_call: TRBV12-3/TRBV12-4; clone_size: -; j_call: TRBJ2-5; d_call: -; cdr3_aa: CASTGGRGETQYF; cdr3_nt: TGTGCCAGCACCGGGGGGCGAGGGGAGACCCAGTACTTC
v_call: TRBV9; clone_size: -; j_call: TRBJ2-5; d_call: TRBD2; cdr3_aa: CASSSGLAGISQETQYF; cdr3_nt: TGTGCCAGCAGCTCCGGGCTAGCGGGGATATCACAAGAGACCCAGTACTTC
v_call: TRBV7-9; clone_size: few; j_call: TRBJ2-5; d_call: -; cdr3_aa: CASSLSTGSQETQYF; cdr3_nt: TGTGCCAGCAGCTTATCTACGGGCAGTCAAGAGACCCAGTACTTC
v_call: TRBV6-4; clone_size: -; j_call: TRBJ2-1; d_call: -; cdr3_aa: CASSDPGQSSYNEQFF; cdr3_nt: TGTGCCAGCAGTGACCCAGGGCAGAGCTCCTACAATGAGCAGTTCTTC
v_call: TRBV5-1; clone_size: -; j_call: TRBJ1-4; d_call: -; cdr3_aa: CASSSNLGSLNEKLFF; cdr3_nt: TGCGCCAGCAGCTCAAACCTCGGGAGCCTTAATGAAAAACTGTTTTTT
v_call: TRBV30; clone_size: few; j_call: TRBJ1-1; d_call: -; cdr3_aa: CAWSAQPNTEAFF; cdr3_nt: TGTGCCTGGAGTGCTCAGCCTAACACTGAAGCTTTCTTT
v_call: TRBV18; clone_size: -; j_call: TRBJ2-7; d_call: TRBD1; cdr3_aa: CASSPGQGAAYEQYF; cdr3_nt: TGTGCCAGCTCACCTGGACAGGGGGCCGCCTACGAGCAGTACTTC
v_call: TRBV2; clone_size: -; j_call: TRBJ1-3; d_call: -; cdr3_aa: CASEGHSNTIYF; cdr3_nt: TGTGCCAGCGAAGGCCACTCAAACACCATATATTTT
v_call: TRBV5-1; clone_size: -; j_call: TRBJ2-7; d_call: TRBD1; cdr3_aa: CASSSLTGVVDEQYF; cdr3_nt: TGCGCCAGCAGCTCACTTACAGGGGTGGTGGACGAGCAGTACTTC
v_call: TRBV29-1; clone_size: -; j_call: TRBJ2-1; d_call: -; cdr3_aa: CSVVRQIGYGEQFF; cdr3_nt: TGCAGCGTTGTCCGGCAGATCGGGTACGGTGAGCAGTTCTTC
v_call: TRBV14; clone_size: -; j_call: TRBJ1-2; d_call: -; cdr3_aa: CASSQGRVGYTF; cdr3_nt: TGTGCCAGCAGCCAAGGCAGGGTCGGCTACACCTTC
v_call: TRBV27; clone_size: -; j_call: TRBJ2-3; d_call: -; cdr3_aa: CASTYTDTQYF; cdr3_nt: TGTGCCAGCACGTACACAGATACGCAGTATTTT
v_call: TRBV7-2; clone_size: -; j_call: TRBJ2-5; d_call: TRBD2; cdr3_aa: CASSLEAGGPGETQYF; cdr3_nt: TGTGCCAGCAGCTTAGAAGCGGGAGGGCCGGGGGAGACCCAGTACTTC
v_call: TRBV28; clone_size: few; j_call: TRBJ1-6; d_call: TRBD1; cdr3_aa: CASTLPGTGFSPLHF; cdr3_nt: TGTGCCAGCACCCTACCCGGGACAGGGTTTTCACCCCTCCACTTT
v_call: TRBV27; clone_size: once; j_call: TRBJ2-1; d_call: TRBD1; cdr3_aa: CASSFGGQGFYNEQFF; cdr3_nt: TGTGCCAGCAGTTTTGGGGGACAGGGGTTTTACAATGAGCAGTTCTTC
v_call: TRBV27; clone_size: -; j_call: TRBJ2-3; d_call: -; cdr3_aa: CASSSRKNTYTDTQYF; cdr3_nt: TGTGCCAGCAGTTCACGAAAGAATACCTACACAGATACGCAGTATTTT
v_call: TRBV24-1; clone_size: -; j_call: TRBJ2-7; d_call: -; cdr3_aa: CATSGNKGNEQYF; cdr3_nt: TGTGCCACCAGTGGCAACAAGGGCAACGAGCAGTACTTC
v_call: TRBV7-9; clone_size: -; j_call: TRBJ2-6; d_call: -; cdr3_aa: CASSLVMYSGANVLTF; cdr3_nt: TGTGCCAGCAGCTTAGTTATGTACTCTGGGGCCAACGTCCTGACTTTC
v_call: TRBV4-1; clone_size: -; j_call: TRBJ2-1; d_call: -; cdr3_aa: CASSQFSAMDVSSYNEQFF; cdr3_nt: TGCGCCAGCAGCCAATTTTCCGCAATGGACGTGAGCTCCTACAATGAGCAGTTCTTC
v_call: TRBV3-1/TRBV3-2; clone_size: few; j_call: TRBJ1-6; d_call: -; cdr3_aa: CASSQDRPLSSYNSPLHF; cdr3_nt: TGTGCCAGCAGCCAAGATCGACCCCTTAGCTCCTATAATTCACCCCTCCACTTT
v_call: TRBV18; clone_size: -; j_call: TRBJ1-2; d_call: -; cdr3_aa: CASSPSGSGLNYGYTF; cdr3_nt: TGTGCCAGCTCACCATCCGGATCGGGATTGAACTATGGCTACACCTTC
v_call: TRBV28; clone_size: -; j_call: TRBJ2-7; d_call: -; cdr3_aa: CASSFRYEQYF; cdr3_nt: TGTGCCAGCAGTTTCCGTTACGAGCAGTACTTC
v_call: TRBV19; clone_size: -; j_call: TRBJ2-1; d_call: TRBD1; cdr3_aa: CASSGTGGPPGSYNEQFF; cdr3_nt: TGTGCCAGTAGTGGGACAGGGGGCCCCCCAGGCTCCTACAATGAGCAGTTCTTC